A single sample gave rise to the 20 T cell receptor beta chains below, sequenced in a study of PD-1 blockade in classical Hodgkin lymphoma. Some clones are missing from TCRdb's copy, which holds only in-frame ones; the method was immunoSEQ multiplex PCR. Of around 27,000 clones in the sample, roughly 86% were seen once. Brentuximab vedotin exposure varied, and every patient relapsed after autologous stem cell transplantation. The sample consisted of peripheral blood mononuclear cells (PBMCs), taken before the second cycle of nivolumab. The receptors here all came from a human donor with classical Hodgkin lymphoma.

The chain recombines TRBV5-4 with TRBJ2-4; a weak D match, TRBD1 (5 bases). The germline CDR1 and CDR2 sequences are SGHNT and YYREEE (reference sequence). There are 15 residues in the CDR3. The V gene lost 2 bases and the J gene lost 0 bases, with 9 bases spanning the gap. The CDR3 protein is CASSFVQGAKNIQYF. The DNA for the CDR3 is TGTGCCAGCAGCTTCGTTCAGGGAGCCAAAAACATTCAGTACTTC. Complete variable domain (other parts from reference TRBV5-4 and TRBJ2-4): ETGVTQSPTHLIKTRGQQVTLRCSSQSGHNTVSWYQQALGQGPQFIFQYYREEENGRGNFPPRFSGLQFPNYSSELNVNALELDDSALYLCASSFVQGAKNIQYFGAGTRLSVL.

This rearrangement joins TRBV15 to TRBJ2-1; weak D call: TRBD2 (5 bases). The CDR3 is 13 amino acids. Germline lookup yields CDR1 LNHNV and CDR2 YYDKDF (reference sequence). Trimming pared 3 bases from V and 13 bases from J, leaving 16 bases between. The CDR3 DNA follows: TGTGCCACCAGCAGCGACCCCGGGATCGAACAGTTCTTC. Translated, it gives CATSSDPGIEQFF.

The J gene is TRBJ1-2, the V gene TRBV11-2; 8 positions match TRBD1. The CDR3 has 12 residues. V lost 1 base and J lost 14; bases outside the gene matches: 6. CDR1 is SGHAT, CDR2 FQNNGV, per germline. Here the CDR3 DNA reads TGTGCCAGCAGCTTAGCCGGGACAGGTACGACCTTC. This sequence encodes CASSLAGTGTTF.

This chain joins TRBV5-4 and TRBJ2-2, with TRBD2 identical over 9 bases. The length of the CDR3 is 16 residues. Germline V gives CDR1 SGHNT, CDR2 YYREEE (reference sequence). The ends lost 9 bases at V and 2 bases at J; junction bases unmatched: 11. CDR3 loop: CATSAVSGGNTGELFF. The CDR3 bases are TGTGCCACCTCGGCAGTTAGCGGGGGTAACACCGGGGAGCTGTTTTTT.

This chain connects TRBV11-2 to TRBJ1-3; D unclear. The germline gives CDR1 SGHAT, CDR2 FQNNGV. CDR3 length: 14 residues. The V gene lost 5 bases and the J gene lost 3 bases, with 11 bases spanning the gap. This CDR3 reads CASSNRRVGNTIYF. The CDR3 bases are TGTGCCAGCAGCAACCGACGGGTTGGAAACACCATATATTTT.

The chain employs TRBV7-2 and TRBJ2-1, with 8 bases aligning to TRBD2. V shed 5 bases and J 5 bases; nucleotides not matched to a gene: 14. Germline V gives CDR1 SGHTA, CDR2 FQGNSA. CDR3 size: 17 residues. Written as DNA, the CDR3 is TGTGCCAGCAGCCCGGGGGGGGGCAGGGTCCCACACAATGAGCAGTTCTTC. Translation: CASSPGGGRVPHNEQFF.

The V and J genes are TRBV6-4 and TRBJ1-6, with D uncertain. V shed 4 bases and J shed 5 bases, with 6 bases lying between them. The length of the CDR3 is 13 residues. In germline, CDR1 is MRHNA, CDR2 SNTAGT. CDR3 in amino acids: CASSVRNNSPLHF. Here the CDR3 DNA reads TGTGCCAGCAGTGTAAGAAATAATTCACCCCTCCACTTT.

The rearrangement joins TRBV9 to TRBJ2-3; D possibly corresponds to TRBD2 (6 bases). The CDR3 totals 15 residues. Germline CDR1 and CDR2: SGDLS and YYNGEE. V lost 4 bases, J lost 0 bases, and 12 bases lay in between. The CDR3 reads CASSSGTSSTDTQYF. The CDR3 DNA reads TGTGCCAGCAGCTCCGGGACTTCTAGCACAGATACGCAGTATTTT.

The genes are TRBV4-3 and TRBJ1-4; D gene unclear. V was trimmed by 0 bases and J by 12 bases, leaving 20 bases between them. This CDR3 is built from 16 residues. CDR1 and CDR2 from the germline V gene are LGHNA and YSLEER. In DNA form, the CDR3 reads TGCGCCAGCAGCCAAGACTTCGGGAGGGAAACAGCGGAACTGTTTTTT. This gives the protein CASSQDFGRETAELFF.

This clone was seen a handful of times. V usage is TRBV9 and J usage is TRBJ1-4; TRBD1 aligns across 8 bases. The germline CDR1 and CDR2 sequences are SGDLS and YYNGEE. This CDR3 region has 17 residues. Germline trimming cut 3 bases from V and 6 bases from J; bases unmatched to any gene: 13. The CDR3 DNA reads as TGTGCCAGCAGCGAAAAGACAGGGGAGGAAGGGGATGAAAAACTGTTTTTT. This translates into CASSEKTGEEGDEKLFF.

The chain links TRBV16 to TRBJ2-1; weak D call: TRBD2 (5 bases). Trimming took 1 base from V and 2 from J, leaving 12 bases between them. CDR3 length: 16 residues. The V gene's germline CDR1 is KGHSY and CDR2 FQNENV. The DNA for the CDR3 is TGTGCCAGCAGCCAATACTTCGGGGAACCCTACAATGAGCAGTTCTTC. Protein sequence: CASSQYFGEPYNEQFF.

The chain employs TRBV10-2 and TRBJ1-1; TRBD1 aligns across 8 bases. Germline loops: CDR1 WSHSY, CDR2 SAAADI. This CDR3 contains 12 residues. With 10 bases clipped from V and 4 bases from J, the junction kept 5 bases outside the gene matches. The CDR3 reads CAMQGAGTEAFF. DNA of the CDR3: TGCGCCATGCAGGGGGCGGGCACTGAAGCTTTCTTT.

This clone was found a few times. The chain employs TRBV7-9 and TRBJ2-7; D unresolved. V was trimmed by 4 bases and J by 5 bases, leaving 12 bases between them. The CDR3 is 13 residues long. From germline, CDR1 is SEHNR and CDR2 FQNEAQ (reference sequence). The CDR3 loop is CASSSPKSHEQYF. In nucleotides, the CDR3 is TGTGCCAGCAGCTCCCCGAAGTCTCACGAGCAGTACTTC.

V usage is TRBV19 and J usage is TRBJ2-5; possibly TRBD1 for D (5 bases). The CDR3 sequence is 15 residues long. V was pared by 3 bases and J by 5 bases, with 16 bases between. Looked up from germline, CDR1 is LNHDA and CDR2 is SQIVND (reference sequence). DNA for the CDR3: TGTGCCAGTAGTATCAAAGGTTCAGGGTTTGAGACCCAGTACTTC. It encodes CASSIKGSGFETQYF.

The chain combines TRBV4-3 with TRBJ1-1, with D unresolved. V was shortened by 4 bases and J by 6 bases, with 18 bases between the two germline ends. Germline V lookup: CDR1 LGHNA, CDR2 YSLEER. The CDR3 is made up of 15 amino acids. This CDR3 is CASSRENQARAEAFF. CDR3 DNA: TGCGCCAGCAGCCGAGAAAATCAGGCCCGGGCTGAAGCTTTCTTT.

The V call is TRBV2, the J call TRBJ1-6, with a tentative D call TRBD1 (5 bases). Deletions cut 4 bases from V and 7 bases from J, with 11 bases between. Looked up from germline, CDR1 is SNHLY and CDR2 is FYNNEI. The CDR3 spans 14 residues. The CDR3 sequence is CASSGEGANSPLHF. The DNA for the CDR3 is TGTGCCAGCAGTGGCGAAGGGGCAAATTCACCCCTCCACTTT.

The gene calls are TRBV5-6 and TRBJ1-2; tentative D call: TRBD1 (5 bases). Germline V gene data show CDR1 as SGHDT and CDR2 as YYEEEE. This CDR3 region has 10 residues. Trimming pared 5 bases from V and 11 bases from J, leaving 10 bases between. The DNA for the CDR3 is TGTGCCAGCAGGGGAAGACAGTACACCTTC. As protein: CASRGRQYTF.

The gene calls are TRBV5-4 and TRBJ2-7; TRBD2 matches 13 bases. The CDR3 contains 15 residues. The V gene end was trimmed by 4 bases and the J gene end by 4 bases; junction bases not matched to a gene: 5. The germline V gene encodes CDR1 SGHNT and CDR2 YYREEE (reference sequence). CDR3 sequence: CASSPGLAGAYEQYF. The DNA for the CDR3 is TGTGCCAGCAGCCCTGGACTAGCGGGGGCATACGAGCAGTACTTC.

V gene TRBV19 combines with J gene TRBJ1-2; perhaps TRBD1 as D (5 bases). The CDR3 loop spans 12 amino acids. The germline V gene encodes CDR1 LNHDA and CDR2 SQIVND (reference sequence). Between the trimmed V and J ends, which lost 5 bases and 6 bases, there was a span of 10 bases. CDR3 coding DNA: TGTGCCAGTAGTGCCCCGGGGGATGGCTACACCTTC. Its translation: CASSAPGDGYTF.

This chain connects TRBV29-1 to TRBJ1-1; 10 bases align to TRBD1. The V and J ends lost 6 bases and 7 bases, in that order; junction bases with no gene match: 8. The CDR3 is 13 amino acids. Per the germline V gene, CDR1 is SQVTM and CDR2 is ANQGSEA. The CDR3, as DNA: TGCAGCGTCGCTCGGACAGGGGGTTATGAAGCTTTCTTT. This gives the protein CSVARTGGYEAFF.